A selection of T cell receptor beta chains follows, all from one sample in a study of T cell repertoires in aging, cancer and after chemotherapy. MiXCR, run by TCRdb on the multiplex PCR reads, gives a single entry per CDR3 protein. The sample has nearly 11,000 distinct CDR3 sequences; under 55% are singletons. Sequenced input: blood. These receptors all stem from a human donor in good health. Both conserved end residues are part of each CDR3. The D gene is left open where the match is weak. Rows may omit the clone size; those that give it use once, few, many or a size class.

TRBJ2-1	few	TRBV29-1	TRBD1	TGCAGCGCTCGAGCGTCGACAGGGGTTACGTCCGGCAATGAGCAGTTCTTC	CSARASTGVTSGNEQFF
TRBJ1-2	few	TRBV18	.	TGTGCCAGCTCACCACCGGCGGCAGAAGCCTACTCAAAGGATGGCTACACCTTC	CASSPPAAEAYSKDGYTF
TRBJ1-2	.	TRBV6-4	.	TGTGCCAGCAGTCCGATAGGAGGCACTAACTATGGCTACACCTTC	CASSPIGGTNYGYTF
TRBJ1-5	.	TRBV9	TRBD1	TGTGCCAGCAGCGGAGGGCGGGACAGGGCGGATCAGCCCCAGCATTTT	CASSGGRDRADQPQHF
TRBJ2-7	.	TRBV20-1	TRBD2	TGCAGTGCTAGAGATAGGAGCGGGAGGTATTACGAGCAGTACTTC	CSARDRSGRYYEQYF
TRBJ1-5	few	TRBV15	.	TGTGCCACCAGCAGAGACTTAAGGGCAACAGAGAATCAGCCCCAGCATTTT	CATSRDLRATENQPQHF
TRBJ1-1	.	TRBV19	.	TGTGCCAGCAGCTTAGGTCAGAACACTGAAGCTTTCTTT	CASSLGQNTEAFF
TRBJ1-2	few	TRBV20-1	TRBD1	TGCAGTGCTAGAGATAGGGGGCAGGTTGACTATGGCTACACCTTC	CSARDRGQVDYGYTF
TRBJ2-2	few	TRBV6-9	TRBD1	TGTGCCAGCAGTTACTTACAATCCGGGACAGCCAACACCGGGGAGCTGTTTTTT	CASSYLQSGTANTGELFF
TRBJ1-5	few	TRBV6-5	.	TGTGCCAGCAGCGCTAAGTTGGAGAATCAGCCCCAGCATTTT	CASSAKLENQPQHF
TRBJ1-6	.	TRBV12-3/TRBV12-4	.	TGTGCCAGCAGATTGGGTCCCCCCAGCTCCTATAATTCACCCCTCCACTTT	CASRLGPPSSYNSPLHF
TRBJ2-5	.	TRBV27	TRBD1	TGTGCCAGCAGTTCTCGGACAGGGCAAGAGACCCAGTACTTC	CASSSRTGQETQYF
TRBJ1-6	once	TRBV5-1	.	TGTGCCAGCAGCTCCGAGGGGTCTTATAATTCACCCCTCCACTTT	CASSSEGSYNSPLHF
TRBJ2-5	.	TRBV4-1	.	TGCGCCAGCAGCCAAGATTCAGAGACCCAGTACTTC	CASSQDSETQYF
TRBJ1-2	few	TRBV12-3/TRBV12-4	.	TGTGCCAGCCTGCCGGTCTCTAACTATGGCTACACCTTC	CASLPVSNYGYTF
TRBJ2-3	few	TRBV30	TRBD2	TGTGCCTGGCCAAACCCGGGACTAGCAGTTCCGCAGTATTTT	CAWPNPGLAVPQYF
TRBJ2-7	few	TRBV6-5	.	TGTGCCAGCAGTTACTCGATTTACTCCCTAGTGGACGAGCAGTACTTC	CASSYSIYSLVDEQYF
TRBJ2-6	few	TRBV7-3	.	TGTGCCAGCAGCTCCGGCTCCGGGGCCAACGTCCTGACTTTC	CASSSGSGANVLTF
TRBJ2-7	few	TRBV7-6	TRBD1	TGTGCCAGTTCACCCGGGACAGGGGGCTACGAGCAGTACTTC	CASSPGTGGYEQYF
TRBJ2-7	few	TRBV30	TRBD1	TGTGCCTGGAGTGTACTTGGGACAGGGGGCATGGAGCAGTACTTC	CAWSVLGTGGMEQYF
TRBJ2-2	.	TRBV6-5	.	TGTGCCAGCAGTTTGAGGCGGGCGAACACCGGGGAGCTGTTTTTT	CASSLRRANTGELFF
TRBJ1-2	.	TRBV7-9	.	TGTGCCAGCAGCTTTGTCATGGGGAGTGGCTACACCTTC	CASSFVMGSGYTF
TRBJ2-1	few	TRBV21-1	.	TGTGCCAGCAGTTATCAGGGCCCCTACAATGAGCAGTTCTTC	CASSYQGPYNEQFF
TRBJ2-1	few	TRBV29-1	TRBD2	TGCAGCGTTGGGACTAGCGTTAATGAGCAGTTCTTC	CSVGTSVNEQFF
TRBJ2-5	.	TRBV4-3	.	TGTGCCTGCAGCCAAGTAGGCGTCCAAGAGACCCAGTACTTC	CACSQVGVQETQYF
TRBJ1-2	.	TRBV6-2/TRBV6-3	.	TGTGCCAGCAGTTACGTGCAGGGGTATGGCTACACCTTC	CASSYVQGYGYTF
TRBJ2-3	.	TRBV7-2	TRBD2	TGTGCCAGCAGCTTTATAGGGACTAGCGGGAGTGTAGAAACGCAGTATTTT	CASSFIGTSGSVETQYF
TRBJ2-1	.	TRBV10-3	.	TGTGCCATCAGGTTTTTAGGCACTTACAATGAGCAGTTCTTC	CAIRFLGTYNEQFF
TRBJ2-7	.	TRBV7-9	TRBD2	TGTGCCAGTTTGGGGGGGGGTACCTACGAGCAGTACTTC	CASLGGGTYEQYF
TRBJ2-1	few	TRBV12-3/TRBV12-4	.	TGTGCCAGCAGTTACCCTAGCTCCTACAATGAGCAGTTCTTC	CASSYPSSYNEQFF
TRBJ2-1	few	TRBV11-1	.	TGTGCCAGCAGCCCGTCGGTGCAGCAGTTCTTC	CASSPSVQQFF
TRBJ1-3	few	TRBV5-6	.	TGTGCCAGCAGCTTGGAAGGCCCTGGAAACACCATATATTTT	CASSLEGPGNTIYF
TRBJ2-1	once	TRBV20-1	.	TGCAGTGCTAGATCTTTGCCAGGTGGAGCGGATGAGCAGTTCTTC	CSARSLPGGADEQFF
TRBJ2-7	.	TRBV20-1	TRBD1	TGCAGTGCTAGAGGTGGAGGACAGGGATCCTACGAGCAGTACTTC	CSARGGGQGSYEQYF
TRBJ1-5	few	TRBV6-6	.	TGTGCCAGCAGTTTCCAAGATAGCAATCAGCCCCAGCATTTT	CASSFQDSNQPQHF
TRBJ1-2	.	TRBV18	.	TGTGCCAGCTCTCAACAGGAGGGCAACTATGGCTACACCTTC	CASSQQEGNYGYTF
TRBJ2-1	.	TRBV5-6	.	TGTGCCAGCAGCTTGGAAGGGGGATCCTACAATGAGCAGTTCTTC	CASSLEGGSYNEQFF
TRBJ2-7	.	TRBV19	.	TGTGCCAGTAGTATGGGCGGGGCCCCACGTTCCTACGAGCAGTACTTC	CASSMGGAPRSYEQYF
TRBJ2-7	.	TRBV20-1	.	TGCAGTGTCCTACTTGGCTACACCTACGAGCAGTACTTC	CSVLLGYTYEQYF
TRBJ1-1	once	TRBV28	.	TGTGCCAGCAGTTTATTGATTCGACACCACCCTATGAACACTGAAGCTTTCTTT	CASSLLIRHHPMNTEAFF
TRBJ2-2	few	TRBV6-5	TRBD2	TGTGCCAGCAGTTTGGGGACTATGGGGGCCGGGGAGCTGTTTTTT	CASSLGTMGAGELFF
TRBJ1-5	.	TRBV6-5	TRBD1	TGTGCCAGCAAGGGTTTCGGGACAGGGCATAGCAATCAGCCCCAGCATTTT	CASKGFGTGHSNQPQHF
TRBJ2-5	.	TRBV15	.	TGTGCCACCAGCAGACCCAGGGGTTACCAAGAGACCCAGTACTTC	CATSRPRGYQETQYF
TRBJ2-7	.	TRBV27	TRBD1	TGTGCCAGCAGTCGGACAGGTACCTACGAGCAGTACTTC	CASSRTGTYEQYF
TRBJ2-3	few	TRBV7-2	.	TGTGCCAGCAGCTTTAAACTGGTAGGAGGGGATACGCAGTATTTT	CASSFKLVGGDTQYF
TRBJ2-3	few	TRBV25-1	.	TGTGCCAGCAGCACCACAGATACGCAGTATTTT	CASSTTDTQYF
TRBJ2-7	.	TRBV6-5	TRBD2	TGTGCCAGCAGCCTTTATAGCGGGAGGCCCTACGAGCAGTACTTC	CASSLYSGRPYEQYF
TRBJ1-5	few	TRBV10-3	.	TGTGCCATCAGTGAGTCTAGTGCTCTAAGCGGTCAGCCCCAGCATTTT	CAISESSALSGQPQHF
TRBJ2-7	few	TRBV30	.	TGTGCCTGGAGTGGAGTTGTGGGCCAAACTCCGGACTTC	CAWSGVVGQTPDF
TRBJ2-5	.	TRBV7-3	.	TGTGCCAGCAGCTTAAACCCCTCGGGGGTAGAGACCCAGTACTTC	CASSLNPSGVETQYF
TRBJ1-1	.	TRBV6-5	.	TGTGCCAGCAGTTACTCAAGGGTCAACACTGAAGCTTTCTTT	CASSYSRVNTEAFF
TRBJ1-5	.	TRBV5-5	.	TGTGCCAGCAGCTTGGACGGAAGGGGGTTTAATCAGCCCCAGCATTTT	CASSLDGRGFNQPQHF
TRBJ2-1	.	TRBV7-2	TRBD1	TGTGCCAGCAGGCCAAGACAGGGGGCCAACTACAATGAGCAGTTCTTC	CASRPRQGANYNEQFF
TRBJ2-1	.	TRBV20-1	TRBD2	TGCAGTGCTATCCCAGGACCAGCGGGACTCTATAATGAGCAGTTCTTC	CSAIPGPAGLYNEQFF
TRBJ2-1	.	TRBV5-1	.	TGCGCCAGCAGCTTGGGTGGCGGGAAGGTAAATGAGCAGTTCTTC	CASSLGGGKVNEQFF